The clone carrying this T cell receptor (beta chain) has a count of ten or more. This entry belongs to a study of T-cell reconstitution after alpha-beta-depleted transplantation in children. The V end was cut by 4 bases, the J end by 7 bases, with 9 bases between. Germline-derived CDR1 and CDR2 are SGHRS and YFSETQ. The CDR3 sequence is 13 residues long. Unique molecular identifiers were incorporated into the prepared TCRbeta library. TCRdb re-analysed the PCR reads in MiXCR, keeping a single row per CDR3 protein. The table has more than 150,000 distinct CDR3 sequences, just over 14% seen once. Sequencing used PBMCs from the stem cell graft donor, obtained from the stem cell graft. This sequence joins TRBV5-1 and TRBJ1-6, with D unresolved. This receptor was taken from a human donor who donated a stem cell graft to a child with acute lymphoblastic leukemia. The CDR3 reads CASSLDLNSPLHF. Written as DNA, the CDR3 is TGCGCCAGCAGCCTGGACTTAAATTCACCCCTCCACTTT.